This T cell receptor (beta chain) was observed in a study of shared clonotypes between healthy human individuals. Study in general: There were three CD4 naive, three CD4 memory, two CD8 naive and one CD8 memory plates per donor. Study results and limitations: Collection of samples was limited to blood; tissue repertoires likely differ. The diversity represented, both genetic and in exposure history, was limited by few donors. Large depth notwithstanding, sorted-subset sequencing proved incomplete by rarefaction.

Terminally differentiated effector memory CD45RA+ cells were left out of the naive CD8 fraction, which was CD45RO-negative and positively selected for CCR7. Here immunoSEQ multiplex PCR was the method, and the copy in TCRdb shows in-frame clones only, minus some. Of 650,000 to 800,000 clones listed, about 90% were seen once; the top ten hold about a quarter. For this clone: No antigen is known for it.

The sample was naive CD8+ T cells sorted from blood. The sequence derives from a young man in good health.

The CDR3 region is CATSSRQGAGEKLFF. DNA for the CDR3: TGTGCCACCAGCAGTCGACAGGGGGCAGGTGAAAAACTGTTTTTT. The chain has TRBV15 and TRBJ1-4; 10 bases map to TRBD1. This CDR3 has 15 amino acids. The V segment lost 3 bases and the J segment 7 bases; nucleotides outside the gene matches: 5. Germline V lookup: CDR1 LNHNV, CDR2 YYDKDF (reference sequence).